This TCR beta chain was retrieved from a study of T cells in Graves' hyperthyroidism and ophthalmopathy. This CDR3 comprises 12 residues. V lost 5 bases to trimming and J lost 4 bases, with 8 bases between them. Germline values: CDR1 GTSNPN, CDR2 SVGIG (reference sequence). This clonotype was detected ten times or more. The CDR3 regions of TCR beta were amplified from RNA transcripts. First-round RT-PCR targeting the TCR CDR3 was performed with the HTBI primer set. TCRdb itself ran the multiplex PCR reads through MiXCR, one entry per CDR3 protein. The sample carries 140,000 or so distinct CDR3 sequences, more than 20% recorded once.

The chain employs TRBV30 and TRBJ2-2, with D unresolved. This receptor was identified in a woman in her fifties or sixties with Graves' hyperthyroidism that later progressed to Graves' ophthalmopathy. Sequencing was carried out using blood. Here the CDR3 DNA reads TGTGCCTGGCCTCGTCCCACCGGGGAGCTGTTTTTT. This encodes CAWPRPTGELFF. Filled out from reference TRBV30 and TRBJ2-2, the complete variable domain reads SQTIHQWPATLVQPVGSPLSLECTVEGTSNPNLYWYRQAAGRGLQLLFYSVGIGQISSEVPQNLSASRPQDRQFILSSKKLLLSDSGFYLCAWPRPTGELFFGEGSRLTVL.